This note documents a single TCR beta chain sequence. What it binds is not known. Sequenced by immunoSEQ multiplex PCR; TCRdb stores in-frame clones only, minus some. The profile covers over 150,000 clones, with approximately 68% appearing a single time and about an eighth taken by the ten largest. The CDR3 contains 15 residues. Germline V gene sequence: CDR1 MNHEY, CDR2 SMNVEV (reference sequence). V lost 3 bases and J 7 bases, leaving 17 bases between the germline ends. The sample belongs to a study of cytotoxic CD8 clonotypes in ibrutinib-treated CLL. Study background: Outcomes included approximately 24 partial and 2 complete responses; after median roughly six years, 14 stayed remitted and 12 progressed. Whole-study results and caveats: Baseline levels were approached again at progression, after clonality had risen at ibrutinib response. At baseline, clonality was higher than in age-matched healthy donors and correlated with CD8+ counts.

The authors obtained roughly 1.8 micrograms of genomic DNA from cryopreserved PBMCs for TCR beta libraries. V gene TRBV27 combines with J gene TRBJ2-3; a weak D match, TRBD1 (6 bases). The sequence came from a human donor with chronic lymphocytic leukemia. The source material was PBMCs, sampled after 24 months of ibrutinib treatment. The chain's CDR3 is CASSFDRSGPNTQYF. The CDR3 DNA sequence: TGTGCCAGCAGTTTTGACAGGTCAGGACCAAATACGCAGTATTTT.